A single sample gave rise to the 15 T cell receptor beta chains below, sequenced in a study of CD8 T cells in ankylosing spondylitis (TCRdb year 2017). Receptors were amplified or captured by 5' RACE. Data came from an Illumina HiSeq 2500. TCRdb itself trimmed the public reads at Q25 with fastp, ran MiXCR and retained productive beta chains. All rows with the same CDR3 protein become a single entry with the most common DNA and genes. A total of roughly 670,000 distinct CDR3 sequences appear in this sample, around a fifth of them only once. Under 20% of the sample belongs to the ten largest clones. These receptors' targets are unknown. Broader findings and caveats from the paper: Blood from ankylosing spondylitis patients appeared to be characterized by a TCR beta motif composed of several highly homologous amino acid variants.

Input material: blood, either unsorted or a sorted T cell fraction (not recorded which). The receptor set was obtained from a male donor with ankylosing spondylitis.

This clonotype was recorded a few times. The chain combines TRBV29-1 with TRBJ1-1; 7 bases fit TRBD1. The CDR3 covers 13 residues. Trimming removed 6 bases from V and 4 bases from J; junction bases left unmatched: 8. CDR1 and CDR2 from the germline V gene are SQVTM and ANQGSEA. The CDR3 DNA is TGCAGCGTAACAGGGGCGCGGGTCACTGAAGCTTTCTTT. Translated, it gives CSVTGARVTEAFF. The variable domain in full, completed from reference TRBV29-1 and TRBJ1-1, reads SAVISQKPSRDICQRGTSLTIQCQVDSQVTMMFWYRQQPGQSLTLIATANQGSEATYESGFVIDKFPISRPNLTFSTLTVSNMSPEDSSIYLCSVTGARVTEAFFGQGTRLTVV.

The V and J genes are TRBV12-3 or TRBV12-4 and TRBJ2-7; perhaps TRBD2 as D (6 bases). The CDR3 consists of 15 residues. Trimming stripped 1 base from V and 3 bases from J, with 13 bases between. The CDR3 spells CASSLGLGTYYEQYF. CDR3 in DNA: TGTGCCAGCAGTTTAGGGTTAGGGACTTACTACGAGCAGTACTTC.

This clonotype was detected a few times. The genes are TRBV20-1 and TRBJ2-2, with 7 bases matching TRBD2. The germline CDR1 and CDR2 sequences are DFQATT and SNEGSKA (reference sequence). This CDR3 region has 15 residues. Unmatched junction bases numbered 10, after V lost 5 bases and J lost 4 bases. CDR3 region: CSAPRGEGRTGELFF. The CDR3 coding sequence is TGCAGTGCTCCCCGGGGGGAGGGCCGCACCGGGGAGCTGTTTTTT.

The V and J genes are TRBV12-3 or TRBV12-4 and TRBJ2-7, with 7 bases identical to TRBD1. The CDR3 has 15 residues. V gave up 7 bases and J gave up 4 bases; unmatched junction bases: 13. CDR3 amino acids: CASTHSGDRLYEQYF. The CDR3 DNA is TGTGCCAGCACCCACTCCGGGGACAGACTATACGAGCAGTACTTC.

V gene TRBV20-1 combines with J gene TRBJ1-2; maybe TRBD1 (5 bases). Germline V gives CDR1 DFQATT, CDR2 SNEGSKA (reference sequence). The CDR3 consists of 15 residues. V lost 0 bases and J lost 3, with 14 bases in between. CDR3 loop: CSARDTGGWDYGYTF. The CDR3 nucleotides read TGCAGTGCTAGAGATACCGGGGGATGGGACTATGGCTACACCTTC.

V gene TRBV7-2 combines with J gene TRBJ2-5; 14 nucleotides line up with TRBD2. Germline CDR1 SGHTA, CDR2 FQGNSA. The V segment lost 3 bases and the J segment 5 bases; nucleotides outside the gene matches: 2. The CDR3 has 15 amino acids. CDR3 DNA: TGTGCCAGCAGCTTTCGACTAGCGGGGGGGGAGACCCAGTACTTC. Its protein product is CASSFRLAGGETQYF.

Only a few counts were recorded for this clonotype. CDR3 in DNA: TGTGCCAGCAGCTTATGGACAGGGGACTACGAGCAGTACTTC. It is translated as CASSLWTGDYEQYF. The rearrangement links TRBV11-2 to TRBJ2-7, with 9 bases aligning to TRBD1. The CDR3 extends over 14 amino acids. Per the germline V gene, CDR1 is SGHAT and CDR2 is FQNNGV. Losses at the gene ends were 2 bases for V and 3 bases for J; bases not matched to a gene: 2.

V is TRBV4-1 and J is TRBJ2-1; 9 bases are a match to TRBD1. This CDR3 has 15 amino acids. J was trimmed by 6 bases and V by 6 bases; bases with no gene match: 9. The germline V gene encodes CDR1 MGHRA and CDR2 YSYEKL. The CDR3 nucleotides are TGCGCCAGCAGGGCGCCGGGACAGGGTGGCAATGAGCAGTTCTTC. Translation: CASRAPGQGGNEQFF.

This clonotype was detected ten times or more. The chain combines TRBV12-3 or TRBV12-4 with TRBJ1-1; D not resolved. This CDR3 is built from 13 residues. V was pared by 3 bases and J by 0 bases, with 5 bases between. CDR3 in amino acids: CASSLQLNTEAFF. DNA for the CDR3: TGTGCCAGCAGTTTGCAGTTGAACACTGAAGCTTTCTTT.

This rearrangement joins TRBV20-1 to TRBJ1-2; D uncertain. This CDR3 has 12 amino acids. Looked up from germline, CDR1 is DFQATT and CDR2 is SNEGSKA (reference sequence). Trimming took off 5 bases at V and 6 bases at J, with 13 bases between the two ends. The CDR3 spells CSAHPGVNGYTF. DNA of the CDR3: TGCAGTGCTCACCCTGGGGTGAATGGCTACACCTTC.

The J gene is TRBJ2-3, the V gene TRBV12-3 or TRBV12-4; 13 positions match TRBD2. After removal of 3 bases from V and 1 base from J, the junction contained 4 bases not matched to a gene. The CDR3 runs 17 residues. CDR3 nucleotides: TGTGCCAGCAGTTTCGCCGGACTAGCGGGAGGCACAGATACGCAGTATTTT. Encoded protein: CASSFAGLAGGTDTQYF.

In nucleotides, the CDR3 is TGTGCCACCAGTGATTTTCCCGGGGAGCTGTTTTTT. Translating it yields CATSDFPGELFF. The chain couples TRBV24-1 to TRBJ2-2; D unresolved. Trimming took 1 base from V and 6 from J, leaving 2 bases between them. The CDR3 covers 12 residues. In germline, CDR1 is KGHDR, CDR2 SFDVKD.

This chain uses TRBV15 with TRBJ2-1; the D call may be TRBD1 or TRBD2 (6 bases each). Trimming removed 3 bases from V and 0 bases from J, with 12 bases in between. CDR3 length equals 16 residues. Per the germline V gene, CDR1 is LNHNV and CDR2 is YYDKDF (reference sequence). The CDR3 nucleotides read TGTGCCACCAGCAGGGGCGGGACACGCTCCTACAATGAGCAGTTCTTC. It specifies CATSRGGTRSYNEQFF.

This clonotype occurred many times. CDR3 nucleotides: TGCGCCAGCAGCCAACTCACTGCGAGAGAGCAGTACTTC. It codes for CASSQLTAREQYF. The V gene is TRBV4-1, the J gene TRBJ2-7; D is ambiguous. Germline loops: CDR1 MGHRA, CDR2 YSYEKL. The CDR3 consists of 13 residues. Trimming removed 2 bases from V and 7 bases from J, with 12 bases in between.

This clonotype was seen a few times. The gene calls are TRBV7-2 and TRBJ2-4; 8 bases fit TRBD1. Germline-derived CDR1 and CDR2 are SGHTA and FQGNSA. The CDR3 loop spans 15 amino acids. V shed 1 base and J 8 bases; nucleotides not matched to a gene: 7. CDR3 coding DNA: TGTGCCAGCAGCTTAGGGGGGACAGGTCGTCACATTCAGTACTTC. It yields the protein CASSLGGTGRHIQYF.